The TCR beta chain under discussion was sequenced for a study of T-cell reconstitution after alpha-beta-depleted transplantation in children. Ten or more counts support this clonotype. This sample's TCRbeta library carried unique molecular identifier barcodes. Each CDR3 protein gets one entry after TCRdb re-called the PCR reads with MiXCR. The table shows about 480,000 distinct CDR3 sequences, with around an eighth occurring only once. Material: PBMCs from the stem cell graft donor, obtained from the stem cell graft. The sequence derives from a human donor who donated a stem cell graft to a child with combined immunodeficiency.

CDR3 bases: TGTGCCAGCAGTTTCCTGGACAGGGGGCCCTCCTACGAGCAGTACTTC. Encoded protein: CASSFLDRGPSYEQYF. The chain links TRBV28 to TRBJ2-7, with TRBD1 matching 11 bases. Germline CDR1 and CDR2: MDHEN and SYDVKM. The CDR3 length is 16 residues. With V trimmed by 3 bases and J by 0 bases, 4 bases remained unmatched.